These T cell receptor beta chains were read from a single sample in a study of T cell repertoires in cytomegalovirus infection. TCRdb called the reads again in MiXCR, with one record for every CDR3 protein. Here the sample spans 560,000 or so distinct CDR3 sequences, about 15% being singletons. The sequencing input was CD8+ T cells from PBMCs. Source of these receptors: a human donor in good health (CMV status not recorded). Some clones in this sample may be carry-over from other donors' samples. Each CDR3 is given with its conserved first and last residue. The D gene is left open where the match is weak. A clone size is listed for some rows: how often the clone was seen (once, few, many), or a class if it is expanded.

TRBV29-1	TRBD2	.	TRBJ2-5	CTLGGLAGEGETQYF	TGCACCCTAGGGGGCCTAGCGGGGGAAGGGGAGACCCAGTACTTC
TRBV2	.	many	TRBJ2-7	CASSGWQYPYEQYF	TGTGCCAGCAGTGGTTGGCAGTATCCCTACGAGCAGTACTTC
TRBV7-8	.	many	TRBJ2-5	CASSSGEETQYF	TGTGCCAGCAGTTCAGGGGAAGAGACCCAGTACTTC
TRBV2	TRBD1	.	TRBJ1-6	CATQDRAYNSPLHF	TGTGCCACCCAGGACAGGGCTTATAATTCACCCCTCCACTTT
TRBV5-3	.	.	TRBJ2-7	CASSLDGDYEQYF	TGTGCCAGCAGCTTGGATGGGGACTACGAGCAGTACTTC
TRBV27	TRBD1	.	TRBJ1-2	CASSQTGANYGYTF	TGTGCCAGCAGTCAAACAGGGGCTAACTATGGCTACACCTTC
TRBV27	.	many	TRBJ2-1	CASSLGGGAGEQFF	TGTGCCAGCAGTTTAGGTGGGGGGGCAGGAGAGCAGTTCTTC
TRBV11-2	.	many	TRBJ1-4	CASRRMGRNEKLFF	TGTGCCAGCAGGCGAATGGGTCGGAATGAAAAACTGTTTTTT
TRBV10-2	.	.	TRBJ1-1	CASSESEFSSEANTEAFF	TGCGCCAGCAGTGAGTCCGAATTTAGCAGCGAGGCGAACACTGAAGCTTTCTTT
TRBV7-9	.	many	TRBJ1-1	CASSSDKTEAFF	TGTGCCAGCAGCTCCGACAAGACTGAAGCTTTCTTT
TRBV11-2	.	many	TRBJ1-4	CASSSSLHPSADTNEKLFF	TGTGCCAGCAGCTCCTCCCTCCATCCCTCCGCGGACACAAATGAAAAACTGTTTTTT
TRBV7-9	TRBD1	few	TRBJ1-1	CASSGRDRAFTEAFF	TGTGCCAGCAGCGGACGGGACAGGGCGTTTACTGAAGCTTTCTTT
TRBV7-9	TRBD1	.	TRBJ2-1	CASRPSTGTDYNEQFF	TGTGCCAGCAGACCGTCTACCGGGACAGATTACAATGAGCAGTTCTTC
TRBV28	.	many	TRBJ1-5	CASGRQPQHF	TGTGCCAGCGGCAGACAGCCCCAGCATTTT
TRBV28	TRBD1	many	TRBJ2-7	CASSPVDRAGYEQYF	TGTGCCAGCAGCCCTGTGGACAGGGCAGGGTACGAGCAGTACTTC